Listed below are T cell receptor beta chains from one sample, sequenced in a study of shared clonotypes between healthy human individuals. Profiled with immunoSEQ multiplex PCR; TCRdb holds only in-frame clones, not every one. The repertoire consists of some 2,000,000 clones, with 90% to 97% occurring once and the leading ten covering roughly 0.13%. What was sequenced was naive CD4+ T cells sorted from blood. Receptors originate from a man between 18 and 29 years old in good health. Both conserved end residues are part of each CDR3. Fields, in order: clone size, J gene, D gene, V gene, CDR3 DNA, CDR3 protein. The D gene is left open where the match is weak. The size entry is marked missing in some rows and otherwise reads once, few, many or a size class.

size: .
J: TRBJ2-1
D: .
V: TRBV5-1
DNA: TGCGCCAGCAGCCAGGACTCCTCCTACAATGAGCAGTTCTTC
CDR3: CASSQDSSYNEQFF

size: .
J: TRBJ1-2
D: .
V: TRBV19
DNA: TGTGCCAGTAGGATCCAACAAGCCGCGGGCTACACCTTC
CDR3: CASRIQQAAGYTF

size: .
J: TRBJ2-5
D: .
V: TRBV5-4
DNA: TGTGCCAGCAGCTTGGCCAGTGATGAGACCCAGTACTTC
CDR3: CASSLASDETQYF

size: .
J: TRBJ1-2
D: .
V: TRBV18
DNA: TGTGCCAGCTCACCACTGACTGGGGACCACTATGGCTACACCTTC
CDR3: CASSPLTGDHYGYTF

size: .
J: TRBJ2-4
D: .
V: TRBV5-6
DNA: TGTGCCAGCAGCTGGGGCCTAGGGGTTTCGAACATTCAGTACTTC
CDR3: CASSWGLGVSNIQYF

size: .
J: TRBJ1-4
D: .
V: TRBV28
DNA: TGTGCCACCCGGGAACAGACTCCTGAAAAACTGTTTTTT
CDR3: CATREQTPEKLFF

size: .
J: TRBJ2-7
D: TRBD1
V: TRBV5-1
DNA: TGCGCCAGCAGCCCCAGACAGGGAAACTCCTACGAGCAGTACTTC
CDR3: CASSPRQGNSYEQYF

size: .
J: TRBJ2-3
D: .
V: TRBV7-2
DNA: TGTGCCAGCAGCCTACAGGGTTTACTCACAGATACGCAGTATTTT
CDR3: CASSLQGLLTDTQYF

size: .
J: TRBJ1-2
D: .
V: TRBV5-4
DNA: TGTGCCAGCAGCTTGGCAAAGGACGGAAACTATGGCTACACCTTC
CDR3: CASSLAKDGNYGYTF

size: .
J: TRBJ2-7
D: TRBD2
V: TRBV6-5
DNA: TGTGCCAGCAGTTCGAGCGGGAGTGGGACCTACGAGCAGTACTTC
CDR3: CASSSSGSGTYEQYF

size: once
J: TRBJ1-6
D: .
V: TRBV30
DNA: TGTGCCTGGAATAGGAGATCGGGCTCCTATAATTCACCCCTCCACTTT
CDR3: CAWNRRSGSYNSPLHF

size: .
J: TRBJ2-3
D: TRBD2
V: TRBV30
DNA: TGTGCCTGGGCCCTTGGACTAGCCCCCACAGATACGCAGTATTTT
CDR3: CAWALGLAPTDTQYF

size: .
J: TRBJ1-3
D: .
V: TRBV5-1
DNA: TGCGCCAGCAGCTTGGGCTTCTCTGGAAACACCATATATTTT
CDR3: CASSLGFSGNTIYF

size: .
J: TRBJ2-3
D: TRBD1
V: TRBV7-2
DNA: TGTGCCAGCAGCTTAAGTCAGCAGGGGGCGCATACGCAGTATTTT
CDR3: CASSLSQQGAHTQYF

size: .
J: TRBJ2-7
D: TRBD1
V: TRBV18
DNA: TGTGCCAGCTCACCACCGGGACAGACCTCCTACGAGCAGTACTTC
CDR3: CASSPPGQTSYEQYF

size: .
J: TRBJ1-1
D: .
V: TRBV5-1
DNA: TGCGCCAGCTCAGTGGAGGTCATGAACACTGAAGCTTTCTTT
CDR3: CASSVEVMNTEAFF

size: .
J: TRBJ2-3
D: .
V: TRBV6-6
DNA: TGTGCCAGCACACGGCGCGGGAAGACTAGCACAGATACGCAGTATTTT
CDR3: CASTRRGKTSTDTQYF

size: .
J: TRBJ1-2
D: .
V: TRBV6-5
DNA: TGTGCCAGCAAGGGCAGGGGCGAAAACTATGGCTACACCTTC
CDR3: CASKGRGENYGYTF

size: .
J: TRBJ2-7
D: .
V: TRBV10-1
DNA: TGCGCCAGCAGTGAGCGGCTAGGCGGGGAGCAGTACTTC
CDR3: CASSERLGGEQYF

size: .
J: TRBJ1-2
D: .
V: TRBV25-1
DNA: TGTGCCAGCAGTGAATATGTAAGGGGAAACTATGGCTACACCTTC
CDR3: CASSEYVRGNYGYTF

size: .
J: TRBJ2-7
D: .
V: TRBV7-8
DNA: TGTGCCAGCAGCTTAGATCTTCAGGGGGGCCCCTACGAGCAGTACTTC
CDR3: CASSLDLQGGPYEQYF

size: .
J: TRBJ2-7
D: TRBD1
V: TRBV6-5
DNA: TGTGCCAGCAGAAGGGGGCCCCATTTCGAGCAGTACTTC
CDR3: CASRRGPHFEQYF

size: .
J: TRBJ1-2
D: .
V: TRBV6-5
DNA: TGTGCCAGCAGTTACCCGGGTGGCTACACCTTC
CDR3: CASSYPGGYTF

size: .
J: TRBJ2-3
D: .
V: TRBV9
DNA: TGTGCCAGCAACCATGGGGGGGGCAGCACAGATACGCAGTATTTT
CDR3: CASNHGGGSTDTQYF

size: .
J: TRBJ1-3
D: .
V: TRBV7-2
DNA: TGTGCCAGCAGCTTACTCGGGGCGCGAGGAAACACCATATATTTT
CDR3: CASSLLGARGNTIYF

size: .
J: TRBJ2-1
D: TRBD2
V: TRBV10-3
DNA: TGTGCCATCAGTTTTAGCGGGGGGCGAAGCTCCTACAATGAGCAGTTCTTC
CDR3: CAISFSGGRSSYNEQFF

size: .
J: TRBJ2-7
D: TRBD2
V: TRBV29-1
DNA: TGCAGCGTGGATATAGCGGGAGCAATCTACGAGCAGTACTTC
CDR3: CSVDIAGAIYEQYF

size: .
J: TRBJ1-1
D: .
V: TRBV6-1
DNA: TGTGCCAGCAGTGGGCAGTTATACACTGAAGCTTTCTTT
CDR3: CASSGQLYTEAFF

size: .
J: TRBJ2-5
D: .
V: TRBV5-1
DNA: TGCGCCAGCAGCTCCCCCGGGTTGCAAGAGACCCAGTACTTC
CDR3: CASSSPGLQETQYF

size: .
J: TRBJ2-3
D: TRBD1
V: TRBV9
DNA: TGTGCCAGCAGCGCCACGGGACAGGGCTGGGGCACAGATACGCAGTATTTT
CDR3: CASSATGQGWGTDTQYF

size: once
J: TRBJ1-1
D: TRBD1
V: TRBV5-4
DNA: TGTGCCAGCAGCACAGCCCGGGGACAGGACAACACTGAAGCTTTCTTT
CDR3: CASSTARGQDNTEAFF

size: .
J: TRBJ2-3
D: TRBD1
V: TRBV7-9
DNA: TGTGCCAGCAGTTTTACGGGACAGGGGAGGACAGATACGCAGTATTTT
CDR3: CASSFTGQGRTDTQYF

size: .
J: TRBJ1-2
D: .
V: TRBV15
DNA: TGTGCCACCAGCAGAGGGCTAGACTTGCCCTATGGCTACACCTTC
CDR3: CATSRGLDLPYGYTF

size: .
J: TRBJ2-1
D: TRBD2
V: TRBV9
DNA: TGTGCCAGCAGCGTAGACGGGCGGGAGCTCTACAATGAGCAGTTCTTC
CDR3: CASSVDGRELYNEQFF

size: .
J: TRBJ2-3
D: TRBD2
V: TRBV9
DNA: TGTGCCAGCAGCGTCCGACTAGCCGCTAGCACAGATACGCAGTATTTT
CDR3: CASSVRLAASTDTQYF

size: .
J: TRBJ1-5
D: .
V: TRBV5-1
DNA: TGCGCCAGCAGTTTCAATAGCAATCAGCCCCAGCATTTT
CDR3: CASSFNSNQPQHF